The 10 T cell receptor beta chains in this list originate from one sample, sequenced in a study of shared clonotypes between healthy human individuals. Only in-frame clones appear in the TCRdb table, and some are missing; sequencing was by immunoSEQ multiplex PCR. Of under 600,000 clones in the sample, about 96% were seen once. The sequenced material came from naive CD4+ T cells sorted from blood. Subset here: CD45RA+ positively selected. These receptors came from a woman in her 30s in good health.

This rearrangement joins TRBV2 to TRBJ2-5, with D uncertain. V lost 3 bases to trimming and J lost 5 bases, with 13 bases between them. This CDR3 region has 14 residues. Germline CDR1 SNHLY, CDR2 FYNNEI. The CDR3 DNA is TGTGCCAGCAGTGATCGGACCGGAGTGGAGACCCAGTACTTC. This encodes CASSDRTGVETQYF.

This clone was detected once. The V gene is TRBV5-1, the J gene TRBJ1-1; D possibly corresponds to TRBD1 (6 bases). Germline-derived CDR1 and CDR2 are SGHRS and YFSETQ. The CDR3 length is 15 residues. Trimming removed 0 bases from V and 0 bases from J, with 9 bases in between. CDR3 in DNA: TGCGCCAGCAGCTTGGAAGGGGGGATGAACACTGAAGCTTTCTTT. Its protein is CASSLEGGMNTEAFF.

The V and J genes are TRBV5-1 and TRBJ2-5; 8 bases match TRBD1. With V trimmed by 0 bases and J by 4 bases, 8 bases remained unmatched. This CDR3 is built from 16 residues. The V gene's germline CDR1 is SGHRS and CDR2 YFSETQ. The CDR3 loop reads CASSLVGPGQGETQYF. The CDR3 coding sequence is TGCGCCAGCAGCTTGGTGGGGCCCGGACAGGGAGAGACCCAGTACTTC.

The rearrangement joins TRBV2 to TRBJ1-2, with D uncertain. Looked up from germline, CDR1 is SNHLY and CDR2 is FYNNEI. The CDR3 length is 14 residues. V gave up 5 bases and J gave up 0 bases, with 10 bases separating them. The CDR3 reads CASSQGRTNYGYTF. The DNA for the CDR3 is TGTGCCAGCAGTCAAGGGAGGACTAACTATGGCTACACCTTC.

Of note for this clone: Other DNA sequences of this sample code for an identical CDR3. This rearrangement joins TRBV29-1 to TRBJ2-5; TRBD1 agrees at 9 bases. The germline CDR1 and CDR2 sequences are SQVTM and ANQGSEA. V lost 7 bases, J lost 2 bases, and 2 bases stayed unmatched. The CDR3 runs 12 residues. The CDR3 DNA follows: TGCAGCGCAGGACAGGGGCAAGAGACCCAGTACTTC. Protein sequence: CSAGQGQETQYF.

The chain is built from TRBV9 and TRBJ2-2; D is undetermined. CDR1 SGDLS and CDR2 YYNGEE come from the germline V gene. Trimming took off 2 bases at V and 6 bases at J, with 8 bases between the two ends. The CDR3 totals 13 residues. The chain's CDR3 is CASSVRIAGELFF. In DNA form, the CDR3 reads TGTGCCAGCAGCGTTCGTATCGCCGGGGAGCTGTTTTTT.

CDR3 coding DNA: TGTGCCAGCAGCGTAGACTCCCCCGGGGAGCTGTTTTTT. Its translation is CASSVDSPGELFF. The rearrangement links TRBV9 to TRBJ2-2; D is undetermined. The V gene lost 0 bases and the J gene lost 6 bases, with 6 bases spanning the gap. CDR1 is SGDLS and CDR2 is YYNGEE in the germline V gene. The CDR3 is 13 residues long.

The rearrangement joins TRBV5-1 to TRBJ1-5; D is undetermined. The CDR3 loop spans 13 amino acids. Germline lookup yields CDR1 SGHRS and CDR2 YFSETQ. The V end was cut by 0 bases, the J end by 11 bases, with 12 bases between. CDR3 residues: CASSLDGRGAQHF. As DNA, the CDR3 is TGCGCCAGCAGCTTGGACGGCCGCGGGGCCCAGCATTTT.

The CDR3, as DNA: TGTGCCAGCAGTTTCAGACGACCGGGCAATGAGCAGTTCTTC. This encodes CASSFRRPGNEQFF. The J gene is TRBJ2-1, the V gene TRBV27; D is uncertain. Germline lookup yields CDR1 MNHEY and CDR2 SMNVEV (reference sequence). The CDR3 is made up of 14 amino acids. The V end lost 3 bases, the J end lost 6 bases, and 12 bases lay between the germline ends.

This chain uses TRBV5-1 with TRBJ1-4; TRBD1 aligns across 9 bases. Trimming at V came to 4 bases and at J to 8 bases, leaving 6 bases not matched to a gene. Germline-derived CDR1 and CDR2 are SGHRS and YFSETQ. This CDR3 region has 14 residues. The CDR3 reads CASSVGQGDEKLFF. The CDR3 nucleotides read TGCGCCAGCAGCGTGGGACAGGGAGACGAAAAACTGTTTTTT.